This TCR beta chain was profiled in a study of cytomegalovirus exposure and HLA in healthy donors. The overall study: Among 350 to 500 genotyped donors, 80% to 90% fell in the Caucasian-associated ancestry cluster. General observations from the study: A missense DCLRE1C variant was associated with V- and J-gene trimming of TCR beta chains in a later analysis, and an independent cohort replicated the association. There were three CMV-associated chains whose specificity for CMV antigens was confirmed in vitro.

The study ran its PCR with 60 Vbeta and 13 Jbeta primers. Generated by immunoSEQ multiplex PCR, the TCRdb table keeps only in-frame clones and is missing some. The sample has fewer than 200,000 clones; about 90% are singletons. Looked up from germline, CDR1 is SGHTA and CDR2 is FQGNSA. J gave up 8 bases and V 1 base, and 12 bases lay outside the gene matches. The CDR3 has 16 residues. Of note for this clone: Its antigen remains unknown.

This chain uses TRBV7-2 with TRBJ1-2; the match to TRBD1 covers 8 bases. Specimen: PBMCs. This TCR was sampled from a girl less than two years old in good health and CMV-seronegative. For the CDR3, the DNA is TGTGCCAGCAGCTTAGATCAGGGGGCGAGGTCGGGGGGCTACACCTTC. It yields the protein CASSLDQGARSGGYTF.